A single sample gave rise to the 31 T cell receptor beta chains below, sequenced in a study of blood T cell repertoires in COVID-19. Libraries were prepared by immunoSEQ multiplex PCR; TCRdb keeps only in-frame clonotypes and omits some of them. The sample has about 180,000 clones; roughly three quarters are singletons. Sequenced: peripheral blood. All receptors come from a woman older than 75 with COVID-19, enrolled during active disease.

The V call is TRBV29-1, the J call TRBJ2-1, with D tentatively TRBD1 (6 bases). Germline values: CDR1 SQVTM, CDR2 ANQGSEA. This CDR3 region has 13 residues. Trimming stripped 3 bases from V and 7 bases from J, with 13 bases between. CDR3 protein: CSVDHPQGNEQFF. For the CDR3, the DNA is TGCAGCGTTGATCACCCCCAGGGGAATGAGCAGTTCTTC.

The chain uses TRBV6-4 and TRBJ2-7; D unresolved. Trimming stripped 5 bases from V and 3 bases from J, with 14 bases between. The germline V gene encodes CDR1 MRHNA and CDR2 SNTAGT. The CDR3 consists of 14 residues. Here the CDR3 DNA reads TGTGCCAGCAGTCCGACACAACCTCACTACGAGCAGTACTTC. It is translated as CASSPTQPHYEQYF.

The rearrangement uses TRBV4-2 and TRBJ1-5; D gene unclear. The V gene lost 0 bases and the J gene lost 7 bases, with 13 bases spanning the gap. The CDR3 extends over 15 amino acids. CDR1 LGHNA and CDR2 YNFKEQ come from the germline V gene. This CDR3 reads CASSQDSRSLQPQHF. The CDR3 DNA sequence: TGTGCCAGCAGCCAAGATTCTAGGAGCTTGCAGCCCCAGCATTTT.

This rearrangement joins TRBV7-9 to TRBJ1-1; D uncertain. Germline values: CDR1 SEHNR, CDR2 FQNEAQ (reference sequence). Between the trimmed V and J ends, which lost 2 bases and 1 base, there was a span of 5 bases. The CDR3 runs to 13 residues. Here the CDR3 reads CASSLNTNTEAFF. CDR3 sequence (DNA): TGTGCCAGCAGCTTAAACACGAACACTGAAGCTTTCTTT.

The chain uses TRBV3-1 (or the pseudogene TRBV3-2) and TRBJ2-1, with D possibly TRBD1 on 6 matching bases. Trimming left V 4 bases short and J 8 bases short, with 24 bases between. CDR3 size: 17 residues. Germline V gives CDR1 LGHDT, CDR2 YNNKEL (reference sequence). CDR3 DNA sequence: TGTGCCAGCAGCCTCCGTCAGGCGGGTTGGGGGCTCGATGAGCAGTTCTTC. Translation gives CASSLRQAGWGLDEQFF.

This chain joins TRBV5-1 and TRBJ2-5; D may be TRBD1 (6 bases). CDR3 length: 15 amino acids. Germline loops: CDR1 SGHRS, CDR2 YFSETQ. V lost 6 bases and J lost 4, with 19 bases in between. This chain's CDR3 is CASIKQPGVVETQYF. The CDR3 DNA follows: TGCGCCAGCATAAAACAGCCAGGGGTTGTAGAGACCCAGTACTTC.

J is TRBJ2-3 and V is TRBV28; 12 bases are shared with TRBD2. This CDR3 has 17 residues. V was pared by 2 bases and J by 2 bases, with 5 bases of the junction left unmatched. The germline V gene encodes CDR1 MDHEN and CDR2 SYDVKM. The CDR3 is CASSLGLAGGHTDTQYF. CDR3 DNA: TGTGCCAGCAGTTTAGGGCTAGCGGGAGGGCACACAGATACGCAGTATTTT.

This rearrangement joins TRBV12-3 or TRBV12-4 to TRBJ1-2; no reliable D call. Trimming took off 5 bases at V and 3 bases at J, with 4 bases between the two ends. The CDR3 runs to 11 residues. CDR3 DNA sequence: TGTGCCAGCAGTCGTGACTATGGCTACACCTTC. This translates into CASSRDYGYTF.

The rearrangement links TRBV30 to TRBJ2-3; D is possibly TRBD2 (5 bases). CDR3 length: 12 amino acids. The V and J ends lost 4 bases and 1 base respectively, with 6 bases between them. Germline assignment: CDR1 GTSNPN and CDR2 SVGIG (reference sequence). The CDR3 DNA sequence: TGTGCCTGGAATAGCGGCACAGATACGCAGTATTTT. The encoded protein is CAWNSGTDTQYF.

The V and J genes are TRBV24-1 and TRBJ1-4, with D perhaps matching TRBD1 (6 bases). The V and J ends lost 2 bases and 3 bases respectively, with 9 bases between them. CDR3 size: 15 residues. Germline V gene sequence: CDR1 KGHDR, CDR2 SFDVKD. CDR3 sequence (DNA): TGTGCCACCAGTGATTCAGGGGCGGCTAATGAAAAACTGTTTTTT. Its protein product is CATSDSGAANEKLFF.

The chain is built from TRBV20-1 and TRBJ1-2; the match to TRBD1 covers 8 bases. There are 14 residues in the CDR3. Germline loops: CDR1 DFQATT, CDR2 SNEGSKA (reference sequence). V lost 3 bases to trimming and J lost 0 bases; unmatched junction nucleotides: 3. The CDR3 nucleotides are TGCAGTGCTAGTAAGGGACAGGCTAACTATGGCTACACCTTC. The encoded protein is CSASKGQANYGYTF.

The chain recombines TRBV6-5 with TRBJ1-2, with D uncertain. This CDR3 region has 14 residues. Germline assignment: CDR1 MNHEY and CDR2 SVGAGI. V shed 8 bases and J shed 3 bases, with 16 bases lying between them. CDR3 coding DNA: TGTGCCAGCTTCCGTGGATTGGGAGACTATGGCTACACCTTC. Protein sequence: CASFRGLGDYGYTF.

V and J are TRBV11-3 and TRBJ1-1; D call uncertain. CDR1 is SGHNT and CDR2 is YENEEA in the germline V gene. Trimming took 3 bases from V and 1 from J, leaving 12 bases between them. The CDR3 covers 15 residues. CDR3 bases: TGTGCCAGCAGCTTTGCTTATACTAGGAACACTGAAGCTTTCTTT. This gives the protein CASSFAYTRNTEAFF.

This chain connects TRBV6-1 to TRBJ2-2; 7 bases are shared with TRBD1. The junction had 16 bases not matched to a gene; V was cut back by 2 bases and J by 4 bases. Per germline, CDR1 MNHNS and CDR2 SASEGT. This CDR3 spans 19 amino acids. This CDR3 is CASSEPDRVILVSTGELFF. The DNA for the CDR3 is TGTGCCAGCAGTGAACCAGACAGGGTGATCCTAGTGAGCACCGGGGAGCTGTTTTTT.

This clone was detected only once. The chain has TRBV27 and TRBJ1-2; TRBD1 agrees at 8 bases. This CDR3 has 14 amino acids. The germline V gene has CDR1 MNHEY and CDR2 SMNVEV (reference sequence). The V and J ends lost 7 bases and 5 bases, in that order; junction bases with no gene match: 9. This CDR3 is CASTRQGIGYGYTF. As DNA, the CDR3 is TGTGCCAGCACCCGACAGGGGATTGGGTATGGCTACACCTTC.

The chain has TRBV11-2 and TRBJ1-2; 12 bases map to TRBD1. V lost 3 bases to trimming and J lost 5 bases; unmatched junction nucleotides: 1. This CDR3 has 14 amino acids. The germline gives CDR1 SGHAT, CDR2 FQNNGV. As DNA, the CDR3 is TGTGCCAGCAGCTTGGGACAGGGGGCTTATGGCTACACCTTC. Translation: CASSLGQGAYGYTF.

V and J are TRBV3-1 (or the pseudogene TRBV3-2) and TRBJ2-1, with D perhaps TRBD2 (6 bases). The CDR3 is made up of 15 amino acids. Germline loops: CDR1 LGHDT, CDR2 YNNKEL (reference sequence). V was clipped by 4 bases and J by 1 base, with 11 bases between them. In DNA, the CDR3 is TGTGCCAGCAGCCCCCGGGACTCATCCTACAATGAGCAGTTCTTC. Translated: CASSPRDSSYNEQFF.

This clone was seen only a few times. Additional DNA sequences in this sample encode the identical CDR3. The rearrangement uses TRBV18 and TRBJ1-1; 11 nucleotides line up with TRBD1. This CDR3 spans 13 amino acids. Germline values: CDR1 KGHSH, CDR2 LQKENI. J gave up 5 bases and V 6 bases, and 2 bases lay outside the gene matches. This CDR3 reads CASSGTGGTEAFF. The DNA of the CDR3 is TGTGCCAGCTCGGGGACAGGGGGGACTGAAGCTTTCTTT.

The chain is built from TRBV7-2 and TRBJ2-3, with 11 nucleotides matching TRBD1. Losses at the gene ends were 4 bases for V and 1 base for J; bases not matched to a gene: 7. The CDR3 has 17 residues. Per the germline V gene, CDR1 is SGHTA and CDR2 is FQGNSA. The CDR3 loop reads CASSSPGQGARTDTQYF. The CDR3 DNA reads TGTGCCAGCAGCTCCCCCGGACAGGGGGCCCGCACAGATACGCAGTATTTT. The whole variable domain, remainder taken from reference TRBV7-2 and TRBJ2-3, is GAGVSQSPSNKVTEKGKDVELRCDPISGHTALYWYRQSLGQGLEFLIYFQGNSAPDKSGLPSDRFSAERTGGSVSTLTIQRTQQEDSAVYLCASSSPGQGARTDTQYFGPGTRLTVL.

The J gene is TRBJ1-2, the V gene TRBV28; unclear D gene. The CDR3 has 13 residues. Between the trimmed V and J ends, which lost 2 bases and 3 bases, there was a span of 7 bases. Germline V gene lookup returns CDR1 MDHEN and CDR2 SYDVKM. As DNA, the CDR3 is TGTGCCAGCAGTTTACGGCAGGACTATGGCTACACCTTC. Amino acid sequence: CASSLRQDYGYTF.

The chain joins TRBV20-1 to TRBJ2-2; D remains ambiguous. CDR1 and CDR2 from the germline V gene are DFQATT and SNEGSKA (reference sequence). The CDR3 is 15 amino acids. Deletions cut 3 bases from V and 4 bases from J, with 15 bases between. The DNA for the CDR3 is TGCAGTGCTAGTCGTCGCGTCCATGGCACCGGGGAGCTGTTTTTT. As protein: CSASRRVHGTGELFF.

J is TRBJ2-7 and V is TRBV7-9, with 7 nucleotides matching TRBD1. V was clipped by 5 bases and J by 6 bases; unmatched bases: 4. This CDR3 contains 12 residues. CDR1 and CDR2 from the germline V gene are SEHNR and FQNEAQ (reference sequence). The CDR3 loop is CASSVQGREQYF. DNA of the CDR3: TGTGCCAGCAGCGTACAGGGGCGCGAGCAGTACTTC.

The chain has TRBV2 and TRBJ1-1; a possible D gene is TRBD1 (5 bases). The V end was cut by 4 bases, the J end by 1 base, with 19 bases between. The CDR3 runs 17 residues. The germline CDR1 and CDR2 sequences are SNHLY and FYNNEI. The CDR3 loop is CASSGTGPRGENTEAFF. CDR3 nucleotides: TGTGCCAGCAGTGGAACGGGTCCACGGGGGGAGAACACTGAAGCTTTCTTT. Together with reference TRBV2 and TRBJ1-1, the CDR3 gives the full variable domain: EPEVTQTPSHQVTQMGQEVILRCVPISNHLYFYWYRQILGQKVEFLVSFYNNEISEKSEIFDDQFSVERPDGSNFTLKIRSTKLEDSAMYFCASSGTGPRGENTEAFFGQGTRLTVV.

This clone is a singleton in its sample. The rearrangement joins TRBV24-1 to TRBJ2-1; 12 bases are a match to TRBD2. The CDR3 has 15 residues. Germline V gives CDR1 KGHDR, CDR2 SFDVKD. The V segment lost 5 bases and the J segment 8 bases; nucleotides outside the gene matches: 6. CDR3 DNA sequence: TGTGCCACCAGTGGGGCGACTAGCGGGAGCGATGAGCAGTTCTTC. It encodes CATSGATSGSDEQFF.

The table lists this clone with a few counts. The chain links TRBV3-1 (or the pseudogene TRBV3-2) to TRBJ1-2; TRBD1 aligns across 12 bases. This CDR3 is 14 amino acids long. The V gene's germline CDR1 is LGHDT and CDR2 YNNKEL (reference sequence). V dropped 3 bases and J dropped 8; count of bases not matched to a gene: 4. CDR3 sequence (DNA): TGTGCCAGCAGCCAGGGACAGGGGGCTAGCGGCTACACCTTC. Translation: CASSQGQGASGYTF.

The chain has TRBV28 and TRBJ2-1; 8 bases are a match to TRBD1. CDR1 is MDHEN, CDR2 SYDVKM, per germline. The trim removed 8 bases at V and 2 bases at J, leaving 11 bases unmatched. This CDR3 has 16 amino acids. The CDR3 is CASGQGRGWPYNEQFF. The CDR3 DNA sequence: TGTGCCAGCGGACAGGGTCGCGGTTGGCCCTACAATGAGCAGTTCTTC.

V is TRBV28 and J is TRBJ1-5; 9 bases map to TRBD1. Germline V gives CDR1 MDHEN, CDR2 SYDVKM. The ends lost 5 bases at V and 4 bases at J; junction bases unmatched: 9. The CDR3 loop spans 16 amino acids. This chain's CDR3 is CASSEFWDRANQPQHF. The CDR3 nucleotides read TGTGCCAGCAGTGAGTTCTGGGACAGGGCTAATCAGCCCCAGCATTTT.

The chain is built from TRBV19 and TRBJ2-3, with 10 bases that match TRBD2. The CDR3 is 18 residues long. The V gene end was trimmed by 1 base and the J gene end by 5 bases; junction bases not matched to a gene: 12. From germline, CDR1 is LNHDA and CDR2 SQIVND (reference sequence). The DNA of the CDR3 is TGTGCCAGTAGTATAGTCGGTCCTAGCGGGGGATCACGAGATACGCAGTATTTT. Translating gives CASSIVGPSGGSRDTQYF.

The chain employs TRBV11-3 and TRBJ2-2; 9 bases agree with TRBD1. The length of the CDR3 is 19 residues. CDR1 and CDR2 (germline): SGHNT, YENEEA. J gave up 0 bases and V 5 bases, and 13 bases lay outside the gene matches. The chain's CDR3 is CASSAQTGGDSANTGELFF. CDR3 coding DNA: TGTGCCAGCAGCGCCCAGACAGGGGGAGATTCTGCGAACACCGGGGAGCTGTTTTTT.

This CDR3 reads CASSQEGGDALWEEQFF. For the CDR3, the DNA is TGCGCCAGCAGCCAAGAGGGGGGGGACGCCCTCTGGGAAGAGCAGTTCTTC. The chain recombines TRBV4-1 with TRBJ2-1; 7 nucleotides agree with TRBD2. Germline CDR1 reads MGHRA; CDR2 reads YSYEKL. V was pared by 0 bases and J by 10 bases, with 15 bases of the junction left unmatched. The CDR3 has 17 residues.

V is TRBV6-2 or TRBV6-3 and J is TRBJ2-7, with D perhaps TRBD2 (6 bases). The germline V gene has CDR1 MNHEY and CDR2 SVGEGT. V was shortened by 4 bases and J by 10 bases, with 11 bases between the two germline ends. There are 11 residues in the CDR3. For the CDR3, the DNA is TGTGCCAGCAGTTCGGGACTCCGCCAGTACTTC. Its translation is CASSSGLRQYF.